These 25 T cell receptor beta chains share one sample of origin, sequenced in a study of CD8 T cells in Susac syndrome. With random hexamers, reverse transcription was performed on about 0.45 to 1 ug of RNA. TCRdb analysed the immunoSEQ multiplex PCR reads with MiXCR anew, one entry per CDR3 protein. Here the sample spans more than 150,000 distinct CDR3 sequences, about 94% being singletons. Source material: CD8+ T cells from PBMCs. The receptors stem from a human donor with multiple sclerosis.

The chain uses TRBV27 and TRBJ1-2, with D perhaps matching TRBD1 (5 bases). This CDR3 has 16 residues. Trimming shortened V by 0 bases and J by 2 bases, and 13 bases separated the two germline ends. Germline V gene lookup returns CDR1 MNHEY and CDR2 SMNVEV (reference sequence). As DNA, the CDR3 is TGTGCCAGCAGTTTATCGGGAGGGACCCTCAACTATGGCTACACCTTC. Protein: CASSLSGGTLNYGYTF.

The rearrangement uses TRBV12-3 or TRBV12-4 and TRBJ2-7; D is possibly TRBD1 (6 bases). This CDR3 is 14 amino acids long. V lost 5 bases to trimming and J lost 5 bases, with 16 bases between them. The CDR3 region has the DNA TGTGCCAGCAGTCCCACAGGGTTTATGGACGAGCAGTACTTC. Its protein product is CASSPTGFMDEQYF.

The rearrangement links TRBV4-2 to TRBJ1-6; D uncertain. CDR3 length equals 16 residues. CDR1 is LGHNA, CDR2 YNFKEQ, per germline. Trimming removed 0 bases at V and 9 bases at J, with 15 bases between. The CDR3 sequence is CASSQERSEMSSPLHF. CDR3 nucleotides: TGTGCCAGCAGCCAAGAGCGGAGTGAGATGAGTTCACCCCTCCACTTT.

The chain couples TRBV15 to TRBJ2-7; D is perhaps TRBD1 (5 bases). V was shortened by 1 base and J by 7 bases, with 11 bases between the two germline ends. The V gene's germline CDR1 is LNHNV and CDR2 YYDKDF (reference sequence). The CDR3 has 13 residues. CDR3 sequence reads: CATSRAGYVEQYF. The CDR3 DNA reads as TGTGCCACCAGCAGAGCAGGGTACGTAGAGCAGTACTTC. Full variable domain (outside the CDR3, taken from reference TRBV15 and TRBJ2-7): DAMVIQNPRYQVTQFGKPVTLSCSQTLNHNVMYWYQQKSSQAPKLLFHYYDKDFNNEADTPDNFQSRRPNTSFCFLDIRSPGLGDTAMYLCATSRAGYVEQYFGPGTRLTVT.

This clonotype was observed once. The chain joins TRBV5-6 to TRBJ1-6, with D perhaps matching TRBD1 (5 bases). Germline loops: CDR1 SGHDT, CDR2 YYEEEE. The V end was cut by 0 bases, the J end by 4 bases, with 11 bases between. The length of the CDR3 is 16 residues. This chain's CDR3 is CASSLDPGSYNSPLHF. Here the CDR3 DNA reads TGTGCCAGCAGCTTGGATCCAGGGAGTTATAATTCACCCCTCCACTTT.

This chain uses TRBV7-6 with TRBJ2-1, with TRBD1 matching 8 bases. The V and J ends lost 5 bases and 6 bases, in that order; junction bases with no gene match: 6. CDR1 and CDR2 from the germline V gene are SGHVS and FNYEAQ. The CDR3 totals 14 residues. Here the CDR3 DNA reads TGTGCCAGCAGCGGGGGGACAGGTGGCAATGAGCAGTTCTTC. As protein: CASSGGTGGNEQFF.

The V gene is TRBV19, the J gene TRBJ2-7; 7 bases match TRBD2. The CDR3 covers 15 residues. Trimming took 3 bases from V and 5 from J; bases not matched to a gene: 10. The germline gives CDR1 LNHDA, CDR2 SQIVND (reference sequence). The CDR3 region is CASSMGGTGYDEQYF. CDR3 bases: TGTGCCAGTAGTATGGGGGGGACGGGCTACGACGAGCAGTACTTC.

The V call is TRBV27, the J call TRBJ1-5, with D uncertain. Germline V gene sequence: CDR1 MNHEY, CDR2 SMNVEV (reference sequence). V dropped 6 bases and J dropped 3 bases, with 15 bases sitting between them. This CDR3 has 15 residues. The CDR3 nucleotides read TGTGCCAGCAGCTCGAATTTAGATCCCAATCAGCCCCAGCATTTT. It encodes CASSSNLDPNQPQHF.

The V gene is TRBV6-1, the J gene TRBJ2-1, with 7 bases aligning to TRBD1. The V segment lost 4 bases and the J segment 6 bases; nucleotides outside the gene matches: 9. Looked up from germline, CDR1 is MNHNS and CDR2 is SASEGT. The CDR3 is 15 amino acids. CDR3 coding DNA: TGTGCCAGCAGTGTCCGGGACAGTGACACCAATGAGCAGTTCTTC. Its protein is CASSVRDSDTNEQFF.

V gene TRBV29-1 combines with J gene TRBJ2-7; D is perhaps TRBD1 or TRBD2 (6 bases each). The length of the CDR3 is 13 residues. V was shortened by 3 bases and J by 3 bases, with 12 bases between the two germline ends. Germline V lookup: CDR1 SQVTM, CDR2 ANQGSEA. In DNA, the CDR3 is TGCAGCGTTGACGGGGGCGAGTTCTACGAGCAGTACTTC. This sequence encodes CSVDGGEFYEQYF.

The chain couples TRBV12-5 to TRBJ2-3; a weak D match, TRBD1 (6 bases). V was trimmed by 6 bases and J by 0 bases, leaving 19 bases between them. In germline, CDR1 is LGHNT, CDR2 FRNRAP. CDR3 length: 17 residues. The chain's CDR3 is CASGTGTGLRSTDTQYF. The CDR3, as DNA: TGTGCTAGTGGCACGGGTACAGGGCTCCGGAGCACAGATACGCAGTATTTT.

The genes are TRBV30 and TRBJ1-2, with D perhaps TRBD1 (5 bases). Germline V CDR1 and CDR2: GTSNPN, SVGIG (reference sequence). The CDR3 sequence is 13 residues long. V gave up 1 base and J gave up 4 bases, with 10 bases separating them. The CDR3 nucleotides are TGTGCCTGGAGTGGCCCGACAGTCTATGGCTACACCTTC. Amino acids: CAWSGPTVYGYTF.

The V gene is TRBV2, the J gene TRBJ2-1; possible D gene TRBD2, 5 bases. The CDR3 totals 13 residues. The V end lost 6 bases, the J end lost 4 bases, and 10 bases lay between the germline ends. CDR1 and CDR2 from the germline V gene are SNHLY and FYNNEI. As DNA, the CDR3 is TGTGCCAGCAGCCGCGGACTTTACAATGAGCAGTTCTTC. Its translation is CASSRGLYNEQFF.

J is TRBJ1-1 and V is TRBV9; D not resolved. Germline CDR1 is SGDLS and CDR2 is YYNGEE. Trimming pared 0 bases from V and 10 bases from J, leaving 13 bases between. The length of the CDR3 is 13 residues. The CDR3 DNA reads as TGTGCCAGCAGCGTAGTTTCGGGGTCGGGAGCTTTCTTT. It is translated as CASSVVSGSGAFF.

The chain couples TRBV7-6 to TRBJ2-7, with 11 positions matching TRBD2. This CDR3 has 14 amino acids. V dropped 8 bases and J dropped 7; count of bases not matched to a gene: 10. Germline lookup yields CDR1 SGHVS and CDR2 FNYEAQ. DNA for the CDR3: TGTGCCAGCGGGAGACTAGCGGGGATGGAGGAGCAGTACTTC. It yields the protein CASGRLAGMEEQYF.

V gene TRBV2 combines with J gene TRBJ1-6; D remains unclear. This CDR3 contains 14 residues. In germline, CDR1 is SNHLY, CDR2 FYNNEI. Between the trimmed V and J ends, which lost 3 bases and 6 bases, there was a span of 9 bases. The CDR3 DNA follows: TGTGCCAGCAGTGAGGACCGCCGTAATTCACCCCTCCACTTT. It yields the protein CASSEDRRNSPLHF.

J is TRBJ1-1 and V is TRBV30, with no clear D. V dropped 4 bases and J dropped 0 bases, with 6 bases sitting between them. The CDR3 is 12 residues long. CDR1 GTSNPN and CDR2 SVGIG come from the germline V gene (reference sequence). CDR3 region: CAWMRLNTEAFF. CDR3 coding DNA: TGTGCCTGGATGAGGTTGAACACTGAAGCTTTCTTT.

The J gene is TRBJ1-5, the V gene TRBV30; D not resolved. The CDR3 runs 12 residues. The germline V gene has CDR1 GTSNPN and CDR2 SVGIG (reference sequence). Between the trimmed V and J ends, which lost 0 bases and 7 bases, there was a span of 7 bases. The CDR3 DNA sequence: TGTGCCTGGAGTGTGGGTGGACAGCCCCAGCATTTT. It codes for CAWSVGGQPQHF.

CDR3 amino acids: CSVEHPGAIAEAFF. The CDR3, as DNA: TGCAGCGTTGAACACCCGGGGGCGATTGCTGAAGCTTTCTTT. This chain links TRBV29-1 with TRBJ1-1, with D perhaps matching TRBD1 (6 bases). Trimming left V 2 bases short and J 6 bases short, with 16 bases between. The V gene's germline CDR1 is SQVTM and CDR2 ANQGSEA. This CDR3 has 14 residues.

The V gene is TRBV27, the J gene TRBJ2-1, with 11 bases identical to TRBD1. CDR3 length: 14 amino acids. The V segment lost 4 bases and the J segment 7 bases; nucleotides outside the gene matches: 3. The V gene's germline CDR1 is MNHEY and CDR2 SMNVEV (reference sequence). Here the CDR3 reads CASSSDRGLNEQFF. The CDR3 nucleotides read TGTGCCAGCAGTTCGGACAGGGGGCTAAATGAGCAGTTCTTC.

This rearrangement joins TRBV27 to TRBJ1-5, with D uncertain. The germline V gene has CDR1 MNHEY and CDR2 SMNVEV (reference sequence). V lost 0 bases and J 6 bases, leaving 9 bases between the germline ends. This CDR3 comprises 14 residues. The CDR3 loop reads CASSLSTGVQPQHF. The CDR3 DNA follows: TGTGCCAGCAGTTTATCGACCGGGGTTCAGCCCCAGCATTTT.

The V and J genes are TRBV29-1 and TRBJ1-1; no clear D gene. CDR1 SQVTM and CDR2 ANQGSEA come from the germline V gene. This CDR3 contains 14 residues. V dropped 1 base and J dropped 1 base, with 10 bases sitting between them. In DNA form, the CDR3 reads TGCAGCGTTGAAGGGGCCACCTCGAACACTGAAGCTTTCTTT. Encoded protein: CSVEGATSNTEAFF.

J is TRBJ2-5 and V is TRBV4-1; possibly TRBD2 for D (6 bases). The CDR3 extends over 15 amino acids. Trimming took off 3 bases at V and 1 base at J, with 12 bases between the two ends. Germline values: CDR1 MGHRA, CDR2 YSYEKL. In nucleotides, the CDR3 is TGCGCCAGCAGCCAGGACGGGGGTGGCCAAGAGACCCAGTACTTC. This translates into CASSQDGGGQETQYF.

This clonotype was observed a handful of times. The chain carries TRBV12-3 or TRBV12-4 and TRBJ2-1; D remains unclear. CDR3 length: 12 residues. Trimming removed 5 bases from V and 5 bases from J, with 7 bases in between. The CDR3 region is CASSPSNNEQFF. CDR3 in DNA: TGTGCCAGCAGTCCTTCGAACAATGAGCAGTTCTTC.

The rearrangement joins TRBV5-1 to TRBJ2-3; no definite D call. The CDR3 has 15 amino acids. V shed 0 bases and J shed 2 bases, with 10 bases lying between them. The V gene's germline CDR1 is SGHRS and CDR2 YFSETQ. CDR3 amino acids: CASSLEDGDTDTQYF. The DNA for the CDR3 is TGCGCCAGCAGCTTGGAGGACGGAGACACAGATACGCAGTATTTT.